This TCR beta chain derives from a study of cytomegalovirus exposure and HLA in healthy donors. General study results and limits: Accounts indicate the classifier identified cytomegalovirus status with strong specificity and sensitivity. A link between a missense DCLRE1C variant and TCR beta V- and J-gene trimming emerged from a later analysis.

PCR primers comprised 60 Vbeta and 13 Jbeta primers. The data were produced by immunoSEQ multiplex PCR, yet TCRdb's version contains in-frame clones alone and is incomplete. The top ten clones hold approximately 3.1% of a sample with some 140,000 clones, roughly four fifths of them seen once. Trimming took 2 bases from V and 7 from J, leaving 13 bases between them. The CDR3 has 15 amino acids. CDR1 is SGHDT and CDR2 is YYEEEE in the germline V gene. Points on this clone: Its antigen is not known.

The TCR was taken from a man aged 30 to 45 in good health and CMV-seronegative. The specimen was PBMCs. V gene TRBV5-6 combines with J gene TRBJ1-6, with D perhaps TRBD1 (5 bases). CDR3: CASSFQGIENSPLHF. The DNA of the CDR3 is TGTGCCAGCAGCTTCCAGGGTATAGAAAATTCACCCCTCCACTTT.